The 2 T cell receptor beta chains given below trace back to one sample, sequenced in a study of shared clonotypes between healthy human individuals. Only in-frame clones appear in the TCRdb table, and some are missing; sequencing was by immunoSEQ multiplex PCR. The table records a few million clones, approximately 96% of them present only once. Sequenced sample: naive CD4+ T cells sorted from blood. The subset denotes: CD45RA+ positively selected. The receptors stem from a man between 18 and 29 years old in good health.

This chain links TRBV19 with TRBJ2-2; D possibly corresponds to TRBD2 (5 bases). V gave up 7 bases and J gave up 4 bases, with 13 bases separating them. CDR1 is LNHDA, CDR2 SQIVND, per germline (reference sequence). The CDR3 runs 14 residues. The CDR3 nucleotides read TGTGCCAGTACAGAGGGATCGAGCACCGGGGAGCTGTTTTTT. Protein sequence: CASTEGSSTGELFF.

The chain carries TRBV18 and TRBJ2-7, with D possibly being TRBD2 (5 bases). Germline V gene data show CDR1 as KGHSH and CDR2 as LQKENI. This CDR3 has 14 amino acids. The V and J ends lost 4 bases and 0 bases respectively, with 10 bases between them. The CDR3 sequence is CASSRGVSSYEQYF. For the CDR3, the DNA is TGTGCCAGCTCACGGGGAGTTAGCTCCTACGAGCAGTACTTC.